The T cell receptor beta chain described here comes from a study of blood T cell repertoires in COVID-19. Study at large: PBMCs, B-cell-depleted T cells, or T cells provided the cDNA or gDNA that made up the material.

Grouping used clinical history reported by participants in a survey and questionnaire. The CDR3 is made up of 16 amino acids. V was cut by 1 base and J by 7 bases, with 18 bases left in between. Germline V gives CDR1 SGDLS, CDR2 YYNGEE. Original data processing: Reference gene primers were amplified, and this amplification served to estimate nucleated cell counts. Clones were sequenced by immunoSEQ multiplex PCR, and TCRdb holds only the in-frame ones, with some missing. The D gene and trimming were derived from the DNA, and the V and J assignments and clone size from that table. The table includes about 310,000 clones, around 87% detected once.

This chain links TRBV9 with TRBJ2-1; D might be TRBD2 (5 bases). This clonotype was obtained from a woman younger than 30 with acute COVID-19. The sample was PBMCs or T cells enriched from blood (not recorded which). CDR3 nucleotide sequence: TGTGCCAGCAGCGTACTCAGCGTTCTAACGGGGAATGAGCAGTTCTTC. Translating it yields CASSVLSVLTGNEQFF.